This T cell receptor (beta chain) was identified during a study of CD8 T cells in Susac syndrome. Sequencing of TCR beta drew on CD8+ and CD4+ T cells from blood. Controls matched for age and sex were healthy donors. Negative isolation was applied to CD8+ and CD4+ T cells, and FACS enrichment was applied to TEMRA cells. RNA totalling about 0.45 to 1 ug underwent reverse transcription with random hexamers. The immunoSEQ assay covered 54 Vbeta and 13 Jbeta segments for CDR3. From the immunoSEQ multiplex PCR reads, TCRdb called clonotypes with MiXCR, one entry per CDR3 protein. The top ten clones hold more than 0.095% of a sample with some 99,000 distinct CDR3 sequences, 90% to 98% of them seen once. The CDR3 spans 12 residues. Germline CDR1 DFQATT, CDR2 SNEGSKA (reference sequence). V lost 0 bases, J lost 8 bases, and 3 bases stayed unmatched.

The sequence was obtained from a human donor in good health. The chain carries TRBV20-1 and TRBJ1-2, with 7 bases identical to TRBD1. The sample comprised CD4+ T cells from PBMCs. This CDR3 is CSARDDRVGYTF. The CDR3 DNA sequence: TGCAGTGCTAGAGATGACAGGGTCGGCTACACCTTC.